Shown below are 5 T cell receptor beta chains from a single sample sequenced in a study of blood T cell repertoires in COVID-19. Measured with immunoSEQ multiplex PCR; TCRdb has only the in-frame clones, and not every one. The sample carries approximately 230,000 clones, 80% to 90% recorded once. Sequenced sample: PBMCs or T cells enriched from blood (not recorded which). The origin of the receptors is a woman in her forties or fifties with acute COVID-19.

CDR3 sequence: CASSLFQDPGYGYTF. As DNA, the CDR3 is TGTGCCAGCAGCTTATTCCAGGACCCGGGATATGGCTACACCTTC. The V call is TRBV7-9, the J call TRBJ1-2; D ambiguous. This CDR3 is built from 15 residues. Trimming shortened V by 2 bases and J by 5 bases, and 15 bases separated the two germline ends. CDR1 and CDR2 (germline): SEHNR, FQNEAQ (reference sequence).

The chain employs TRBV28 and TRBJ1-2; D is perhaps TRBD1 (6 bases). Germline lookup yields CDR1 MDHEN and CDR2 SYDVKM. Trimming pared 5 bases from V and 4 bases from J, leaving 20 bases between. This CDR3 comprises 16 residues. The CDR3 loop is CASSEARTAVSYGYTF. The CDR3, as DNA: TGTGCCAGCAGTGAAGCCCGGACAGCCGTATCCTATGGCTACACCTTC.

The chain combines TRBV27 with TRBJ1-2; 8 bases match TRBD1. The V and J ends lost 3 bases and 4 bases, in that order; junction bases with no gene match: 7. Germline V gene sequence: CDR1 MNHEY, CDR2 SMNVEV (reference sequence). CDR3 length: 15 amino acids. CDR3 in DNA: TGTGCCAGCAGTTTTGTGGACAGGGTCTCCTATGGCTACACCTTC. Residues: CASSFVDRVSYGYTF.

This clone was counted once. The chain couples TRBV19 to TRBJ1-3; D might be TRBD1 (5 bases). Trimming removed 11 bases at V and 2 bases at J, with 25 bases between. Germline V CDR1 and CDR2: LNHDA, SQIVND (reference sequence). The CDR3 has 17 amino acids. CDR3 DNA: TGTGCCTGCGCTCCGGGGGGTCTGGGGCAGGCTGGAAACACCATATATTTT. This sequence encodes CACAPGGLGQAGNTIYF.

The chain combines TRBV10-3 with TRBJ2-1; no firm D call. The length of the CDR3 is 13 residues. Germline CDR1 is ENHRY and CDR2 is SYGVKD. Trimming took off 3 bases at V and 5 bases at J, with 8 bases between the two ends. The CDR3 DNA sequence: TGTGCCATCAGTGATTACAGCAACAATGAGCAGTTCTTC. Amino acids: CAISDYSNNEQFF.